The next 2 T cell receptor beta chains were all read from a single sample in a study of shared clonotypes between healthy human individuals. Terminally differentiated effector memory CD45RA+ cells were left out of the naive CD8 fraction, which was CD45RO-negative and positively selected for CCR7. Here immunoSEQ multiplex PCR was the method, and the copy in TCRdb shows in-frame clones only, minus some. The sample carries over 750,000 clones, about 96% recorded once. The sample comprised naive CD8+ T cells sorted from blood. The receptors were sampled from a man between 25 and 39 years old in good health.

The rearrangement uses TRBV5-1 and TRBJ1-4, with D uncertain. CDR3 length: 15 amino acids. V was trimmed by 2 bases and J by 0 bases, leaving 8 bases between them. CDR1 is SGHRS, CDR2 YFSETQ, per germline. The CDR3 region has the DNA TGCGCCAGCAGCTTTCGATACCCAACTAATGAAAAACTGTTTTTT. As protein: CASSFRYPTNEKLFF. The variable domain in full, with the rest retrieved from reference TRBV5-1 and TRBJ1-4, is KAGVTQTPRYLIKTRGQQVTLSCSPISGHRSVSWYQQTPGQGLQFLFEYFSETQRNKGNFPGRFSGRQFSNSRSEMNVSTLELGDSALYLCASSFRYPTNEKLFFGSGTQLSVL.

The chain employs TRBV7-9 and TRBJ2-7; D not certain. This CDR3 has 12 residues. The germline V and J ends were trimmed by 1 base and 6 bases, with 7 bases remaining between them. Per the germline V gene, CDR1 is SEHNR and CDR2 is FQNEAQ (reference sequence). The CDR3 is CASSLGVAEQYF. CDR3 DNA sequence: TGTGCCAGCAGCTTAGGTGTGGCCGAGCAGTACTTC.